The sequence of this T cell receptor beta chain was determined in a study of T cells in Graves' hyperthyroidism and ophthalmopathy. Study in general: Initial diagnosis, before any treatment, was when peripheral blood was collected.

General observations from the study: It was a median approximately six months before onset that the model predicted ophthalmopathy. Patients with ophthalmopathy were separated from those with stable hyperthyroidism by a 13 V-J model.

Clinical symptoms, serum thyroxine and TRAb, thyroid ultrasound and orbital computed tomography together formed the diagnostic basis. Researchers amplified the TCR beta CDR3 regions from RNA transcripts. When the TCR CDR3 underwent first-round RT-PCR, the HTBI primer set was used. TCRdb reanalysed the multiplex PCR reads using MiXCR and keeps one entry per CDR3 protein. This sample has around 690,000 distinct CDR3 sequences, with around 21% found just once. The CDR3 contains 10 residues. Germline CDR1 and CDR2: GTSNPN and SVGIG (reference sequence). Trimming cost V 2 bases and J 10 bases, with 6 bases left between them. The sample holds many counts of this clonotype. As yet, its antigen is unknown.

The sequence came from a man younger than 45 with Graves' ophthalmopathy. The specimen was blood. The chain combines TRBV30 with TRBJ2-1, with a possible D match to TRBD1 (6 bases). The CDR3 DNA is TGTGCCTGGAGTAGGGGGGAGCAGTTCTTC. The encoded protein is CAWSRGEQFF.